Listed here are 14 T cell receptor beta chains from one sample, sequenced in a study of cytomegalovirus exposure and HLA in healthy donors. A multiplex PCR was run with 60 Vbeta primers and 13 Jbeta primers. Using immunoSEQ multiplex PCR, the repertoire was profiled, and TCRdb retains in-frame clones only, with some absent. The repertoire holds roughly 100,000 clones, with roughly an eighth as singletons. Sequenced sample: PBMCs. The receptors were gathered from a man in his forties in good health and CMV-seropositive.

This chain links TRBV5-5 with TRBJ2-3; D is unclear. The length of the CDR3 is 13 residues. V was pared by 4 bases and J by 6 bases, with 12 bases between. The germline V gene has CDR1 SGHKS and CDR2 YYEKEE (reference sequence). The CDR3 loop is CASSPMETDTQYF. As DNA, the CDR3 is TGTGCCAGCAGCCCGATGGAGACCGATACGCAGTATTTT.

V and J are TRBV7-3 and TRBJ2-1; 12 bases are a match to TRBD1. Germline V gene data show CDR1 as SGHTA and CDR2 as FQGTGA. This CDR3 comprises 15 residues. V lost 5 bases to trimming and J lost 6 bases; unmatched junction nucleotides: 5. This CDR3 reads CASSEGQGAFNEQFF. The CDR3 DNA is TGTGCCAGCAGCGAGGGACAGGGGGCCTTCAATGAGCAGTTCTTC.

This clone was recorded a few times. The CDR3 sequence is CASSAGGRTGELFF. As DNA, the CDR3 is TGTGCCAGCAGTGCAGGGGGCCGGACCGGGGAGCTGTTTTTT. V gene TRBV27 combines with J gene TRBJ2-2; 8 positions agree with TRBD1. The CDR3 totals 14 residues. Trimming at V came to 5 bases and at J to 5 bases, leaving 4 bases not matched to a gene. The germline V gene has CDR1 MNHEY and CDR2 SMNVEV (reference sequence).

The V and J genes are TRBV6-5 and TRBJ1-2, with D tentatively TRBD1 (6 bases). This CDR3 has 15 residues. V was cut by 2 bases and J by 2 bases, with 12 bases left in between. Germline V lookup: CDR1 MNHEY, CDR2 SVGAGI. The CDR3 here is CASSYGGGQNYGYTF. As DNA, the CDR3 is TGTGCCAGCAGTTACGGGGGTGGACAGAACTATGGCTACACCTTC.

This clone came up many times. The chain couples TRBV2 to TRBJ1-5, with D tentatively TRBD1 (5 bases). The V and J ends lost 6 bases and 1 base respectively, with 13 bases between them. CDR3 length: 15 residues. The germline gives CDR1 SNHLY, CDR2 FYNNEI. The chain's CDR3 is CASSSADTSNQPQHF. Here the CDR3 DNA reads TGTGCCAGCAGCTCGGCGGACACGAGCAATCAGCCCCAGCATTTT.

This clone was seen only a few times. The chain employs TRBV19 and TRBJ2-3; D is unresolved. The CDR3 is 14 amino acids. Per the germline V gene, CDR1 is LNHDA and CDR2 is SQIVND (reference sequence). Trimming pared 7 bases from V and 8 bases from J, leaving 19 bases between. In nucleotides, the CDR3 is TGTGCCAGTATCGAAGGTCTCCCCGGCGGTACGCAGTATTTT. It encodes CASIEGLPGGTQYF.

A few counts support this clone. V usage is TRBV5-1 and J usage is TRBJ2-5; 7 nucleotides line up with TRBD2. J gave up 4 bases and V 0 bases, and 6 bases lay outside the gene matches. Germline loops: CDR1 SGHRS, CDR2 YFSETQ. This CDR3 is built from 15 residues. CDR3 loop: CASSLVAGRGETQYF. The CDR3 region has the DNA TGCGCCAGCAGCTTGGTAGCAGGGAGGGGAGAGACCCAGTACTTC.

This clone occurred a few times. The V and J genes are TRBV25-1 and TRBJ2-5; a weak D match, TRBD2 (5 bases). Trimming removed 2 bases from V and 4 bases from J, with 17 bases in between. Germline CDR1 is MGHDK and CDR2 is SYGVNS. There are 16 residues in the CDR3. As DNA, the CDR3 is TGTGCCAGCAGTGAACTTCGCGGGTCTAGCCCAGAGACCCAGTACTTC. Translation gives CASSELRGSSPETQYF.

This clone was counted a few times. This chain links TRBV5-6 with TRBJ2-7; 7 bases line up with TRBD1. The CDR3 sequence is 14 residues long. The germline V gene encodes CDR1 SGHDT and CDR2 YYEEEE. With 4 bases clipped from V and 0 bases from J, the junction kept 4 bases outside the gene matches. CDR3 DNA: TGTGCCAGCAGCACTAACAGGGGCTCCTACGAGCAGTACTTC. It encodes CASSTNRGSYEQYF.

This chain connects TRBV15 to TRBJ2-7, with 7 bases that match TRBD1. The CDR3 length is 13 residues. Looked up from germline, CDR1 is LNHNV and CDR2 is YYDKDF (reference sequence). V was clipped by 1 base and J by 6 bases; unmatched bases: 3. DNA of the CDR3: TGTGCCACCAGCAGAGGCCGGACAGGCGAGCAGTACTTC. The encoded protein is CATSRGRTGEQYF.

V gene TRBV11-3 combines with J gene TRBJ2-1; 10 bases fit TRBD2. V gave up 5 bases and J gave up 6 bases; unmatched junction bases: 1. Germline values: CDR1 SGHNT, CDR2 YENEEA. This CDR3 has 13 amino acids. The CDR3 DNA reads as TGTGCCAGCAGCCCTAGCGGGAGCAATGAGCAGTTCTTC. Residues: CASSPSGSNEQFF.

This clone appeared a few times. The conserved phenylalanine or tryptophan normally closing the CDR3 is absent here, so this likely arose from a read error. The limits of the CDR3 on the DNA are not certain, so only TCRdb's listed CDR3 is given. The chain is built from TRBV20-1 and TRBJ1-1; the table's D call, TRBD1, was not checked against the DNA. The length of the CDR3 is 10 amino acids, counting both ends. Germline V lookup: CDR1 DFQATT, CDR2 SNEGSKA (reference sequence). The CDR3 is CSARAVTGKL.

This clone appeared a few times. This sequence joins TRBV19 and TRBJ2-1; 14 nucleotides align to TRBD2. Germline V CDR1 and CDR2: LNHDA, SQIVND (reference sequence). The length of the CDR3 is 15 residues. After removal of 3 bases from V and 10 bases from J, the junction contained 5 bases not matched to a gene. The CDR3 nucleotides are TGTGCCAGTAGTATTGGGGGACTAGCGGGGGTGGAGCAGTTCTTC. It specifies CASSIGGLAGVEQFF.

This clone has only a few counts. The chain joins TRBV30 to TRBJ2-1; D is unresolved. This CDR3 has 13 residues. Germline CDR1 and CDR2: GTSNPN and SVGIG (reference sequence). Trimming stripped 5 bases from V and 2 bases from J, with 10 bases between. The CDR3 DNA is TGTGCCTGGGCCCCTAGGCCCTACAATGAGCAGTTCTTC. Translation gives CAWAPRPYNEQFF.